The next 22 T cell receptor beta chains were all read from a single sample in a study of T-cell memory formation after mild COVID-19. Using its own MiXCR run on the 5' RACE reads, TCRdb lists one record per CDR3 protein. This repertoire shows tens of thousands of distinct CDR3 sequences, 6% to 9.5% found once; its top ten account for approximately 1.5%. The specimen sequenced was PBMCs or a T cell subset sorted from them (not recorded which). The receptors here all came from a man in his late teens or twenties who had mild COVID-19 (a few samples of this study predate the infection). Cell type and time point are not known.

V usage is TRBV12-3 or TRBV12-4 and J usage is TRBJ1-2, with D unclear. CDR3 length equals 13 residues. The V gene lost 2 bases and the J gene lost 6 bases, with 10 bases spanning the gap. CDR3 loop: CASSLSSGNGYTF. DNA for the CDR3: TGTGCCAGCAGTTTAAGTTCCGGGAATGGCTACACCTTC.

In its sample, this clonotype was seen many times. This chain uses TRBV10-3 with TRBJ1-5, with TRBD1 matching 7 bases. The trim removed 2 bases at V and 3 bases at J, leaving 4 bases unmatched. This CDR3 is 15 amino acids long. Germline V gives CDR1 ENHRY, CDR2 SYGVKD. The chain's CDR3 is CAISEPGTDNQPQHF. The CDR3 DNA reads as TGTGCCATCAGTGAGCCTGGGACAGACAATCAGCCCCAGCATTTT.

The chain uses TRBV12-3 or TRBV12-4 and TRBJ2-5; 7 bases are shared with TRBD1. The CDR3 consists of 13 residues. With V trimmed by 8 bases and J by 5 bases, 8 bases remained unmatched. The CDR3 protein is CASSRGGLETQYF. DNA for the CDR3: TGTGCCAGCTCTAGAGGGGGCCTGGAGACCCAGTACTTC.

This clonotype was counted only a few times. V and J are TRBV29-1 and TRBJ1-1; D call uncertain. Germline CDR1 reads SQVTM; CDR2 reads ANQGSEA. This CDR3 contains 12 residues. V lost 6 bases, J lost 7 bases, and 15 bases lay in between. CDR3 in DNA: TGCAGCGTCGAACTAACGGGGTATGAAGCTTTCTTT. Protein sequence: CSVELTGYEAFF.

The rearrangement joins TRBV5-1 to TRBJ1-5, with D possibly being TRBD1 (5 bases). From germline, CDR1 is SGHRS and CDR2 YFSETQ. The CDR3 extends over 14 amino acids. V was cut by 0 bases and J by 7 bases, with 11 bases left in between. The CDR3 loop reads CASSLDQGGQPQHF. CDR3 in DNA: TGCGCCAGCAGCTTGGATCAGGGAGGCCAGCCCCAGCATTTT.

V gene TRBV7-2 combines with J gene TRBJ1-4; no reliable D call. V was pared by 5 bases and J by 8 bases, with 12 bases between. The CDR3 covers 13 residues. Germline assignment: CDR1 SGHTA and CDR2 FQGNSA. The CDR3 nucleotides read TGTGCCAGCAGCGCTGGAGGGTCGGAAAAACTGTTTTTT. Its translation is CASSAGGSEKLFF.

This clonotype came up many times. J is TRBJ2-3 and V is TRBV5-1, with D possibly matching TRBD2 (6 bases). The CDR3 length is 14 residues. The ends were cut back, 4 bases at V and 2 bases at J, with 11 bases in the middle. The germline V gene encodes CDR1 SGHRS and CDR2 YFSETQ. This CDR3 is CASSQGLITDTQYF. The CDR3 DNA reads TGCGCCAGCAGCCAAGGACTAATCACAGATACGCAGTATTTT.

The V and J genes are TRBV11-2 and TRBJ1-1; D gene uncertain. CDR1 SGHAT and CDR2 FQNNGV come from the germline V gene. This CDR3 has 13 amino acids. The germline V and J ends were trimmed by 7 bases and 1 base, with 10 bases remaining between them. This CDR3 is CASTSQPNTEAFF. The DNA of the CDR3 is TGTGCCAGCACCTCGCAGCCGAACACTGAAGCTTTCTTT.

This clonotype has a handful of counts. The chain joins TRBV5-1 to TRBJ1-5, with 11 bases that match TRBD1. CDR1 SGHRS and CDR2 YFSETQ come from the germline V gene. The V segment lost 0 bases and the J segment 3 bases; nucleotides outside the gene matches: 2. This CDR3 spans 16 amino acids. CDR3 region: CASSLGTGGVNQPQHF. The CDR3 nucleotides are TGCGCCAGCAGCTTGGGGACAGGGGGCGTCAATCAGCCCCAGCATTTT.

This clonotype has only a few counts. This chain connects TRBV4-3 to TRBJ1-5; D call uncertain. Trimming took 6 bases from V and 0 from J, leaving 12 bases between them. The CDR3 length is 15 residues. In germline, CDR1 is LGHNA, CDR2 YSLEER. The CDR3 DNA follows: TGCGCCAGCAGGCAACAGTCGAATAGCAATCAGCCCCAGCATTTT. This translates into CASRQQSNSNQPQHF.

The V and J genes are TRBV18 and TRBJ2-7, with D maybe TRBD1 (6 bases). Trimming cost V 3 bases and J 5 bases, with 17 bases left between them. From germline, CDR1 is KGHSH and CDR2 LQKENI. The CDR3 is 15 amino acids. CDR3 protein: CASSPNPGAVDEQYV. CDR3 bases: TGTGCCAGCTCACCGAACCCAGGGGCTGTAGACGAGCAGTACGTC.

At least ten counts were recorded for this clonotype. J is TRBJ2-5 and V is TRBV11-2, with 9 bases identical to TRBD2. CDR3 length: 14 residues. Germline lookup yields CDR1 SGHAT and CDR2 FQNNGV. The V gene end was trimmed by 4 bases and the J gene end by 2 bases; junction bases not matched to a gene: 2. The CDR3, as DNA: TGTGCCAGCAGCTGGGGACTAGCACAAGAGACCCAGTACTTC. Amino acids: CASSWGLAQETQYF. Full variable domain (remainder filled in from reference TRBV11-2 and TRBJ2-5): EAGVAQSPRYKIIEKRQSVAFWCNPISGHATLYWYQQILGQGPKLLIQFQNNGVVDDSQLPKDRFSAERLKGVDSTLKIQPAKLEDSAVYLCASSWGLAQETQYFGPGTRLLVL.

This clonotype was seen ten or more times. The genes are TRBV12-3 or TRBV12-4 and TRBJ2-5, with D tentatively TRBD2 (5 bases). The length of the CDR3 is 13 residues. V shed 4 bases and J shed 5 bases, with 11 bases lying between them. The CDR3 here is CASSSNSVETQYF. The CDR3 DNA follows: TGTGCCAGCAGTTCAAATAGCGTGGAGACCCAGTACTTC.

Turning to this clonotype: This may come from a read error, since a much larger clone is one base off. The CDR3 nucleotides read TGTGCCAGCAGCTTAGGGACATACCAAGAGACCCAGTACTTC. Translated, it gives CASSLGTYQETQYF. The chain employs TRBV7-6 and TRBJ2-5, with D possibly being TRBD1 (5 bases). Trimming pared 1 base from V and 0 bases from J, leaving 6 bases between. The CDR3 is made up of 14 amino acids. The germline V gene has CDR1 SGHVS and CDR2 FNYEAQ.

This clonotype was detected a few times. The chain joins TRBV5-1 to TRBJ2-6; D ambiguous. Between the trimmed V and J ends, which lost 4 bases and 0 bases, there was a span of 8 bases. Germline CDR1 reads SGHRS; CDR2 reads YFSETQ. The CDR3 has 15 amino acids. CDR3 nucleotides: TGCGCCAGCAGCACTGATCCCTCTGGGGCCAACGTCCTGACTTTC. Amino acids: CASSTDPSGANVLTF.

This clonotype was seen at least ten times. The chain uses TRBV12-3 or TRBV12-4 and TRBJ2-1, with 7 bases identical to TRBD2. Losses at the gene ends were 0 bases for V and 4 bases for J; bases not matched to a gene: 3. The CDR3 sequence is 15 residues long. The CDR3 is CASSLAGGRYNEQFF. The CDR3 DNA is TGTGCCAGCAGTTTAGCGGGGGGGAGATACAATGAGCAGTTCTTC.

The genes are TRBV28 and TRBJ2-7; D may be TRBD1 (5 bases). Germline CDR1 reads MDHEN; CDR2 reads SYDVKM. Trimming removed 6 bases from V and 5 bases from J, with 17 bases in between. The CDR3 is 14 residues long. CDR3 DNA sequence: TGTGCCAGCAGCCCTGGGCAGGGCTTCGACGAGCAGTACGTC. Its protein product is CASSPGQGFDEQYV.

DNA for the CDR3: TGCAGTGCTAGAGATCCGGGGACGTTCTACGAGCAGTACTTC. Amino acids: CSARDPGTFYEQYF. V and J are TRBV20-1 and TRBJ2-7; tentatively, D is TRBD1 or TRBD2 (5 bases each). CDR1 and CDR2 from the germline V gene are DFQATT and SNEGSKA (reference sequence). This CDR3 spans 14 amino acids. The germline V and J ends were trimmed by 0 bases and 3 bases, with 12 bases remaining between them.

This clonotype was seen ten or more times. This CDR3 reads CASSSDYSPLHF. The CDR3 DNA reads as TGTGCCAGCAGCTCTGACTACTCACCCCTCCACTTT. The chain joins TRBV7-2 to TRBJ1-6; D is unresolved. The CDR3 loop spans 12 amino acids. Trimming shortened V by 4 bases and J by 10 bases, and 8 bases separated the two germline ends. The germline gives CDR1 SGHTA, CDR2 FQGNSA. Combining the CDR3 with reference TRBV7-2 and TRBJ1-6 gives the whole variable domain GAGVSQSPSNKVTEKGKDVELRCDPISGHTALYWYRQSLGQGLEFLIYFQGNSAPDKSGLPSDRFSAERTGGSVSTLTIQRTQQEDSAVYLCASSSDYSPLHFGNGTRLTVT.

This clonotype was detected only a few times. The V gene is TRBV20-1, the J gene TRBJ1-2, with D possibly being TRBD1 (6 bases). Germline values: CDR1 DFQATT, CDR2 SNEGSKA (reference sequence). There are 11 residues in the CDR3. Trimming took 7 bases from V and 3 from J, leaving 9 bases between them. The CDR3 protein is CSVHRDYGYTF. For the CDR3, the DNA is TGCAGTGTTCACAGGGACTATGGCTACACCTTC.

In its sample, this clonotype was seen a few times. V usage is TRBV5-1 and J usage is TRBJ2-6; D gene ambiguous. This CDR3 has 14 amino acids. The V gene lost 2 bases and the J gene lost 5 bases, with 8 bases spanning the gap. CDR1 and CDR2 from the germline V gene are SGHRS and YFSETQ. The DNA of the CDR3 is TGCGCCAGCAGCTTCACAGCTAGGGCCAACGTCCTGACTTTC. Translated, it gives CASSFTARANVLTF.

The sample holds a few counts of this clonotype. CDR3 residues: CASSPRGQVNTEAFF. The CDR3 region has the DNA TGTGCCAGCAGCCCTAGGGGACAGGTAAACACTGAAGCTTTCTTT. The chain couples TRBV11-2 to TRBJ1-1; 8 positions match TRBD1. The V gene end was trimmed by 5 bases and the J gene end by 2 bases; junction bases not matched to a gene: 7. Looked up from germline, CDR1 is SGHAT and CDR2 is FQNNGV. This CDR3 has 15 amino acids.